One sample yielded the 19 T cell receptor beta chains listed below, sequenced in a study of blood T cell repertoires in COVID-19 (dated by TCRdb to 2018 to 2021). Libraries were built with the immunoSEQ multiplex PCR assay. The table comes from immuneACCESS by way of TCRdb, which keeps in-frame sequences with V and J called. Part of the clones is missing from these tables; in studies checked, under half for an unresolved V gene and the rest for unknown reasons. Here the sample has about 210,000 clones; 87% occur a single time. The ten biggest clones cover about a tenth of the sample. The sample comprised PBMCs or T cells enriched from blood (not recorded which). These TCRs come from a man between 18 and 35 years old with acute COVID-19.

V and J are TRBV6-6 and TRBJ2-1; 9 nucleotides match TRBD2. Per germline, CDR1 MNHNY and CDR2 SVGAGI (reference sequence). The J segment lost 4 bases and the V segment lost 5 bases, leaving 9 bases of the junction unmatched. This CDR3 is built from 16 residues. The CDR3 nucleotides read TGTGCCAGCAGTACCTCAAGACTAGCGGCATACAATGAGCAGTTCTTC. It codes for CASSTSRLAAYNEQFF.

The gene calls are TRBV28 and TRBJ2-1; 10 bases match TRBD1. The CDR3 is made up of 15 amino acids. CDR1 is MDHEN, CDR2 SYDVKM, per germline. V lost 5 bases, J lost 8 bases, and 9 bases stayed unmatched. The CDR3 nucleotides read TGTGCCAGCAGTCAGGACAGGGGGTTAGTCCATGAGCAGTTCTTC. This translates into CASSQDRGLVHEQFF.

A single count supports this clone. The CDR3 sequence: CASSLLAGNSYEQYF. DNA of the CDR3: TGTGCCAGCAGCCTCCTAGCGGGAAATTCCTACGAGCAGTACTTC. The rearrangement uses TRBV4-2 and TRBJ2-7; 9 bases are a match to TRBD2. Germline CDR1 reads LGHNA; CDR2 reads YNFKEQ. V shed 4 bases, J shed 1 base, and the junction held 5 bases outside the gene matches. The CDR3 covers 15 residues.

CDR3 in DNA: TGTGCCAGCACCTCCCGGGACAGCTCCTACGAGCAGTACTTC. It is translated as CASTSRDSSYEQYF. V and J are TRBV6-5 and TRBJ2-7; TRBD1 matches 7 bases. J lost 0 bases, V lost 7 bases, and 6 bases had no gene match. Germline assignment: CDR1 MNHEY and CDR2 SVGAGI. The CDR3 is made up of 14 amino acids.

The J gene is TRBJ1-2, the V gene TRBV19, with TRBD1 as a possible D gene (6 bases). CDR3 length equals 15 residues. Trimming pared 5 bases from V and 7 bases from J, leaving 20 bases between. Germline V lookup: CDR1 LNHDA, CDR2 SQIVND (reference sequence). CDR3 coding DNA: TGTGCCAGTAGTCCCCAGGGACACAGAACCGGTGGCTACACCTTC. Residues: CASSPQGHRTGGYTF.

In its sample, this clone ranks as medium-sized. The gene calls are TRBV4-2 and TRBJ2-7, with 9 nucleotides matching TRBD2. The germline V gene has CDR1 LGHNA and CDR2 YNFKEQ. J gave up 0 bases and V 1 base, and 4 bases lay outside the gene matches. There are 16 residues in the CDR3. The CDR3 protein is CASSQGTSADSYEQYF. The CDR3 DNA reads TGTGCCAGCAGCCAAGGGACTAGCGCTGACTCCTACGAGCAGTACTTC.

CDR3 loop: CASSPYLETANTEAFF. CDR3 nucleotide sequence: TGTGCCAGCAGCCCCTACCTGGAGACAGCGAACACTGAAGCTTTCTTT. The chain recombines TRBV7-6 with TRBJ1-1; tentative D call: TRBD1 (5 bases). Deletions cut 5 bases from V and 1 base from J, with 17 bases between. This CDR3 region has 16 residues. Germline V gene data show CDR1 as SGHVS and CDR2 as FNYEAQ.

The chain has TRBV5-4 and TRBJ2-1, with 13 bases identical to TRBD2. Per the germline V gene, CDR1 is SGHNT and CDR2 is YYREEE (reference sequence). The CDR3 runs to 15 residues. The ends lost 0 bases at V and 7 bases at J; junction bases unmatched: 1. CDR3 DNA: TGTGCCAGCAGCTTGGGGGGACTAGCGGGAAATGAGCAGTTCTTC. Residues: CASSLGGLAGNEQFF.

This rearrangement joins TRBV25-1 to TRBJ1-4; 9 bases line up with TRBD1. Trimming cost V 3 bases and J 8 bases; bases outside gene matches: 7. The germline V gene encodes CDR1 MGHDK and CDR2 SYGVNS. This CDR3 has 15 residues. CDR3 in amino acids: CASSDTGGAGEKLFF. CDR3 DNA: TGTGCCAGCAGTGATACAGGGGGCGCCGGGGAAAAACTGTTTTTT.

This clone appeared a single time. This chain links TRBV7-2 with TRBJ2-1; no reliable D call. V lost 5 bases and J lost 3, with 5 bases in between. Germline V gives CDR1 SGHTA, CDR2 FQGNSA. The CDR3 has 12 amino acids. CDR3 protein: CASSPFYNEQFF. DNA for the CDR3: TGTGCCAGCAGCCCCTTCTACAATGAGCAGTTCTTC. Full variable domain (outside the CDR3, taken from reference TRBV7-2 and TRBJ2-1): GAGVSQSPSNKVTEKGKDVELRCDPISGHTALYWYRQSLGQGLEFLIYFQGNSAPDKSGLPSDRFSAERTGGSVSTLTIQRTQQEDSAVYLCASSPFYNEQFFGPGTRLTVL.

This clone was picked up one time. The chain links TRBV28 to TRBJ1-2; 11 bases match TRBD1. This CDR3 spans 14 amino acids. V trimming: 6 bases; J trimming: 4 bases; junction bases outside the gene matches: 4. Germline CDR1 and CDR2: MDHEN and SYDVKM. The CDR3 coding sequence is TGTGCCAGCAGCCTCGGACAGGGGGCCTATGGCTACACCTTC. Translation gives CASSLGQGAYGYTF.

In this sample, this clone turned up once. The V call is TRBV7-6, the J call TRBJ1-2, with a weak D call TRBD1 (6 bases). Germline CDR1 is SGHVS and CDR2 is FNYEAQ. With 1 base removed from V and 1 base from J, the gap between germline ends came to 10 bases. The CDR3 sequence is 15 residues long. CDR3 bases: TGTGCCAGCAGCTTAGACGGGGGGCTTAACTATGGCTACACCTTC. Its translation: CASSLDGGLNYGYTF.

In its sample, this clone was seen a few times. This chain joins TRBV2 and TRBJ2-4; 7 nucleotides line up with TRBD2. With V trimmed by 8 bases and J by 1 base, 2 bases remained unmatched. CDR3 length: 13 amino acids. The germline CDR1 and CDR2 sequences are SNHLY and FYNNEI. The CDR3 nucleotides are TGTGCCAGCGGGGGAGGGGCCAAAAACATTCAGTACTTC. The encoded protein is CASGGGAKNIQYF.

CDR3 in amino acids: CASSRRDRSYGYTF. In nucleotides, the CDR3 is TGTGCCAGCAGCCGTAGGGACAGGAGCTATGGCTACACCTTC. The chain employs TRBV7-8 and TRBJ1-2; the match to TRBD1 covers 8 bases. The junction had 6 bases not matched to a gene; V was cut back by 5 bases and J by 4 bases. Looked up from germline, CDR1 is SGHVS and CDR2 is FQNEAQ. The CDR3 consists of 14 residues.

J is TRBJ2-2 and V is TRBV19, with TRBD1 matching over 8 bases. Unmatched junction bases numbered 3, after V lost 3 bases and J lost 3 bases. Germline CDR1 reads LNHDA; CDR2 reads SQIVND (reference sequence). CDR3 length equals 15 residues. The CDR3 here is CASSMGTGHTGELFF. CDR3 nucleotides: TGTGCCAGTAGTATGGGGACAGGCCACACCGGGGAGCTGTTTTTT.

This clone has only one observation. The rearrangement uses TRBV5-1 and TRBJ2-3, with 10 bases fitting TRBD1. The CDR3 spans 15 residues. Germline loops: CDR1 SGHRS, CDR2 YFSETQ. V lost 5 bases to trimming and J lost 5 bases; unmatched junction nucleotides: 8. CDR3 protein: CASRQTGGAGDTQYF. CDR3 nucleotide sequence: TGCGCCAGCAGGCAGACAGGGGGCGCGGGAGATACGCAGTATTTT.

The chain is built from TRBV7-9 and TRBJ2-2; 7 bases map to TRBD2. This CDR3 comprises 16 residues. Germline V gives CDR1 SEHNR, CDR2 FQNEAQ (reference sequence). V lost 1 base, J lost 3 bases, and 5 bases stayed unmatched. The CDR3 nucleotides are TGTGCCAGCAGCTTAGGTAACGGGAGGCACACCGGGGAGCTGTTTTTT. Its translation: CASSLGNGRHTGELFF.

The chain has TRBV12-5 and TRBJ1-5, with D unresolved. This CDR3 spans 11 amino acids. V was pared by 3 bases and J by 6 bases, with 3 bases between. Germline loops: CDR1 LGHNT, CDR2 FRNRAP. Here the CDR3 reads CASGFGQPQHF. The CDR3 region has the DNA TGTGCTAGTGGTTTCGGTCAGCCCCAGCATTTT.

The chain couples TRBV6-5 to TRBJ1-1; D ambiguous. CDR1 is MNHEY and CDR2 is SVGAGI in the germline V gene. V was cut by 8 bases and J by 0 bases, with 13 bases left in between. The CDR3 has 14 residues. The CDR3 is CASGSPSMNTEAFF. The CDR3 region has the DNA TGTGCCAGCGGCTCGCCGTCCATGAACACTGAAGCTTTCTTT.